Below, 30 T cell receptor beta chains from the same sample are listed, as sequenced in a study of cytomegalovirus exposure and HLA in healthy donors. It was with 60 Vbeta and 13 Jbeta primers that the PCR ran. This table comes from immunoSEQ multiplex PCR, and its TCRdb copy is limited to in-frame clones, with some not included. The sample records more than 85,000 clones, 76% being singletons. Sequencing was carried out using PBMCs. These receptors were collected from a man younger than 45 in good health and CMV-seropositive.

In nucleotides, the CDR3 is TGTGCCAGCAGCTCCACAGGGGGCGATTCACCCCTCCACTTT. Its translation: CASSSTGGDSPLHF. The gene calls are TRBV7-9 and TRBJ1-6; 9 bases map to TRBD1. Germline CDR1 SEHNR, CDR2 FQNEAQ (reference sequence). The CDR3 spans 14 residues. The V segment lost 4 bases and the J segment 8 bases; nucleotides outside the gene matches: 3.

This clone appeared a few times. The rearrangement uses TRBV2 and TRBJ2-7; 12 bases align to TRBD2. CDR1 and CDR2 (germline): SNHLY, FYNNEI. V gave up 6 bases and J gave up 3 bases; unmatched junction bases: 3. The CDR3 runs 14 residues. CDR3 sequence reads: CASRGLAGIYEQYF. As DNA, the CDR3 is TGTGCCAGCAGGGGACTAGCGGGTATCTACGAGCAGTACTTC.

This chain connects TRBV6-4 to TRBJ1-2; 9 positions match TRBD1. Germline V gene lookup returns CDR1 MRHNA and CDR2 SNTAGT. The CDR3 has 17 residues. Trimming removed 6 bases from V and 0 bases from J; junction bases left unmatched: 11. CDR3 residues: CASRTWTGDNTNYGYTF. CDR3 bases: TGTGCCAGCAGGACTTGGACAGGGGATAACACTAACTATGGCTACACCTTC.

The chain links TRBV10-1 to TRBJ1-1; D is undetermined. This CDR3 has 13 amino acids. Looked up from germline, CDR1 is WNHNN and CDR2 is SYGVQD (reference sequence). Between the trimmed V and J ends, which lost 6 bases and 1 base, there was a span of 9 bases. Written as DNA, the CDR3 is TGCGCCAGCAGCCAGACTGGGAACACTGAAGCTTTCTTT. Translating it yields CASSQTGNTEAFF.

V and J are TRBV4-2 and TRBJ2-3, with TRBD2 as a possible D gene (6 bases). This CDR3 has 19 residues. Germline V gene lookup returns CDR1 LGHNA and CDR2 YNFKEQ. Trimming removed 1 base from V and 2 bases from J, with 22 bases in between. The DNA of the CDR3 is TGTGCCAGCAGCCAAGTTGGGCGGGGCGGTCCTACCCACACAGATACGCAGTATTTT. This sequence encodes CASSQVGRGGPTHTDTQYF.

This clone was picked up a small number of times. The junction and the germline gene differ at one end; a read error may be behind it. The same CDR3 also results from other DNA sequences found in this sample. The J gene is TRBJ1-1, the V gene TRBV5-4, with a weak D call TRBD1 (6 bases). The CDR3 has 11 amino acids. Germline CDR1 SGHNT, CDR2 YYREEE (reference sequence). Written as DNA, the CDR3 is TGCGCCAGCAGCGGGGACAATGAAGCTTTCTTT. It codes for CASSGDNEAFF.

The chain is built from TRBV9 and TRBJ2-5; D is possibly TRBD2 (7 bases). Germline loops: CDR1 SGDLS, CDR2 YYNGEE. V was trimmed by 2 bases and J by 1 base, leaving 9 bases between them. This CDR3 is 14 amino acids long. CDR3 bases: TGTGCCAGCAGCGTGCGGGGGCTCCAAGAGACCCAGTACTTC. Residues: CASSVRGLQETQYF.

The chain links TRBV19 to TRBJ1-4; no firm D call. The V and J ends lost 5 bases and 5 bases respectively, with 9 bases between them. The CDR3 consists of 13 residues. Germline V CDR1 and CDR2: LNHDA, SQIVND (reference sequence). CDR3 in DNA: TGTGCCAGTAGTCGGTCCCGGAATGAAAAACTGTTTTTT. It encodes CASSRSRNEKLFF.

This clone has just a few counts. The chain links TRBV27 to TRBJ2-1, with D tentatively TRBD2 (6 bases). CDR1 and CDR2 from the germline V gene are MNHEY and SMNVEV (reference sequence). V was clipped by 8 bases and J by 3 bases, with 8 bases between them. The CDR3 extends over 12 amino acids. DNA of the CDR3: TGTGCCAGCGGGGGGATCTACAATGAGCAGTTCTTC. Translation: CASGGIYNEQFF.

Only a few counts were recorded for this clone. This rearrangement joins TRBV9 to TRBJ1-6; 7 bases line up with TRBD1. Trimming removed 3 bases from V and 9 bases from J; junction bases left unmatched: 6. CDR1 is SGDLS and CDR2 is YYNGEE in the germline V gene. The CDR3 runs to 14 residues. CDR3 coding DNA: TGTGCCAGCAGCGCGACAGGGTCATCTTCACCCCTCCACTTT. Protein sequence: CASSATGSSSPLHF.

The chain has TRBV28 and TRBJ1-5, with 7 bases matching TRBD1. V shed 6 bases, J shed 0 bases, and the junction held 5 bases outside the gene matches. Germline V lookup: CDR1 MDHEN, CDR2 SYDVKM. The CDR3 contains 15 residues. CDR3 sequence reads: CASSFQGVSNQPQHF. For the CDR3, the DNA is TGTGCCAGCAGCTTCCAGGGGGTTAGCAATCAGCCCCAGCATTTT.

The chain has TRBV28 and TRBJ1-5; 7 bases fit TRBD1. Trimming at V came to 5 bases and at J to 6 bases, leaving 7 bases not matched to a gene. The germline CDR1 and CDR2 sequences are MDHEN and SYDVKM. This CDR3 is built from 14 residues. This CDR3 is CASSTRDRSQPQHF. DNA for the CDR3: TGTGCCAGCAGTACTCGGGACAGAAGTCAGCCCCAGCATTTT.

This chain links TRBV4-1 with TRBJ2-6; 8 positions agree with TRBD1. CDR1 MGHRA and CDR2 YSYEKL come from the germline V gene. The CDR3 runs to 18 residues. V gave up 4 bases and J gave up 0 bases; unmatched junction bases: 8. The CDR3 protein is CASSRGTGDISGANVLTF. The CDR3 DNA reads TGCGCCAGCAGCCGCGGGACAGGTGATATCTCTGGGGCCAACGTCCTGACTTTC.

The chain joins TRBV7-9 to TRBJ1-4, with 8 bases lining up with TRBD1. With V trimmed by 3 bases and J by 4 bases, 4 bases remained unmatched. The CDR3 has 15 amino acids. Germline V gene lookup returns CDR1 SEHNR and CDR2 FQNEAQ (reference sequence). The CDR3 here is CASSLTGDYNEKLFF. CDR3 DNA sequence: TGTGCCAGCAGCTTGACAGGGGACTATAATGAAAAACTGTTTTTT.

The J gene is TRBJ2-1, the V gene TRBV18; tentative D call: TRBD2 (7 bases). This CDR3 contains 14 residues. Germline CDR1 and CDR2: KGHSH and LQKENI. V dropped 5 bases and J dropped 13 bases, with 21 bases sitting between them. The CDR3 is CASSSAGALFSQFF. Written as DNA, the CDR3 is TGTGCCAGCTCATCCGCGGGGGCCCTATTCAGTCAGTTCTTC.

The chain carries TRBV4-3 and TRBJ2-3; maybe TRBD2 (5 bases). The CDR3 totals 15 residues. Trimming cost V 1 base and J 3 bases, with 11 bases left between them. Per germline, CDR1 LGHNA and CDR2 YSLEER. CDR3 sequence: CASSQGLRVTDTQYF. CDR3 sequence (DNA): TGCGCCAGCAGCCAAGGTTTGAGGGTAACAGATACGCAGTATTTT.

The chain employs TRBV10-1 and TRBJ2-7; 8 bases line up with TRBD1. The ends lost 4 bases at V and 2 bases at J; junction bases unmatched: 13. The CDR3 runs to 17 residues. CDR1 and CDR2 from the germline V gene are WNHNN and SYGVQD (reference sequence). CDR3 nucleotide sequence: TGCGCCAGCAGTGGAGGGACAGGTTCGCCGTCAGCCTACGAGCAGTACTTC. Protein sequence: CASSGGTGSPSAYEQYF.

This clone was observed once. The CDR3 is CASSQTGGAGYTF. The CDR3 coding sequence is TGTGCCAGCAGTCAGACAGGGGGCGCTGGCTACACCTTC. The J gene is TRBJ1-2, the V gene TRBV28; the match to TRBD1 covers 10 bases. The CDR3 contains 13 residues. In germline, CDR1 is MDHEN, CDR2 SYDVKM. Germline trimming cut 5 bases from V and 7 bases from J; bases unmatched to any gene: 4.

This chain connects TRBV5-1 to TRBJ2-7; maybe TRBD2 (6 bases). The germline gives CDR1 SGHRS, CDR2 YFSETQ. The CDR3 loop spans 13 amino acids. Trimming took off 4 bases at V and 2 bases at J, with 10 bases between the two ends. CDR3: CASSMGLTYEQYF. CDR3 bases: TGCGCCAGCAGCATGGGACTGACCTACGAGCAGTACTTC.

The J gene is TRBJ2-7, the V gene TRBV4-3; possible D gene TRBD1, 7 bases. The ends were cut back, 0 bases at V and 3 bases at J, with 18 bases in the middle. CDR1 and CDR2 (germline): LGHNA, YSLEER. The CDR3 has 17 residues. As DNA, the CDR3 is TGCGCCAGCAGCCAAGATTTGGTCGGCAGGGGGGTCTACGAGCAGTACTTC. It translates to CASSQDLVGRGVYEQYF.

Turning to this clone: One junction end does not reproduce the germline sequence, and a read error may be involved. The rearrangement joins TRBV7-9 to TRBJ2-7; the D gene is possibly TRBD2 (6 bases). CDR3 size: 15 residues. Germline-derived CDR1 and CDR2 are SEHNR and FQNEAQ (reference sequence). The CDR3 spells CSSSLRSSGYYEQYF. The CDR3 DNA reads TGTTCCAGCAGCTTACGGTCCAGCGGGTACTACGAGCAGTACTTC.

This CDR3 is CASSLALGRTLVTQYF. CDR3 nucleotides: TGTGCCAGCAGCTTAGCGCTGGGGAGGACACTCGTGACCCAGTACTTC. This sequence joins TRBV7-9 and TRBJ2-5, with a tentative D call TRBD2 (6 bases). Trimming stripped 0 bases from V and 7 bases from J, with 18 bases between. Looked up from germline, CDR1 is SEHNR and CDR2 is FQNEAQ (reference sequence). The CDR3 is 16 residues long.

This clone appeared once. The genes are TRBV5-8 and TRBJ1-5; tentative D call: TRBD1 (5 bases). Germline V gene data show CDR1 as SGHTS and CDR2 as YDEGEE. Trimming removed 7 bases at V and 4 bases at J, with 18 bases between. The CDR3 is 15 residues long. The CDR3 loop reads CASGRAQVINQPQHF. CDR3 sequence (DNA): TGTGCCAGCGGCAGGGCGCAGGTGATAAATCAGCCCCAGCATTTT.

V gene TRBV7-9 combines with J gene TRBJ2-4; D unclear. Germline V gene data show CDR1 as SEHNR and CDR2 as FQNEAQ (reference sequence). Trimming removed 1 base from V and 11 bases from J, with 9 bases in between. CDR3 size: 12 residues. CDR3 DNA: TGTGCCAGCAGCTTAGAATCGCCAGTTCAGTACTTC. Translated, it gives CASSLESPVQYF.

CDR3 residues: CASSLAQALSTF. In DNA, the CDR3 is TGTGCCAGCAGCTTAGCTCAGGCCCTGAGCACCTTC. The chain uses TRBV7-9 and TRBJ1-2; D remains ambiguous. V lost 0 bases and J lost 13, with 12 bases in between. The length of the CDR3 is 12 residues. CDR1 and CDR2 (germline): SEHNR, FQNEAQ (reference sequence).

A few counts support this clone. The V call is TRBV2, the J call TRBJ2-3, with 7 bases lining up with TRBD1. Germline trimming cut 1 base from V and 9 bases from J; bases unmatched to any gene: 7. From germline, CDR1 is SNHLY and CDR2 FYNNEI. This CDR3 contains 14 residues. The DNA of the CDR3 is TGTGCCAGCAGTGAAGAGGGGGCAGGAGGCACGCAGTATTTT. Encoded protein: CASSEEGAGGTQYF. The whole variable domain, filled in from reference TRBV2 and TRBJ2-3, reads EPEVTQTPSHQVTQMGQEVILRCVPISNHLYFYWYRQILGQKVEFLVSFYNNEISEKSEIFDDQFSVERPDGSNFTLKIRSTKLEDSAMYFCASSEEGAGGTQYFGPGTRLTVL.

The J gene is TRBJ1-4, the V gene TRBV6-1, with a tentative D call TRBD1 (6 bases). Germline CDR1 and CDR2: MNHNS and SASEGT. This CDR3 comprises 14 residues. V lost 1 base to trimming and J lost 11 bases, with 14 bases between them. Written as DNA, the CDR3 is TGTGCCAGCAGTGAAGTTGAACCCACAGGGAAACTGTTTTTT. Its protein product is CASSEVEPTGKLFF.

The CDR3 bases are TGTGCCAGCAGTGAAACCACAGGTGCCCTGGGTGGGGCCAACGTCCTGACTTTC. This sequence encodes CASSETTGALGGANVLTF. V is TRBV2 and J is TRBJ2-6; tentatively, D is TRBD1 (5 bases). The CDR3 length is 18 residues. CDR1 SNHLY and CDR2 FYNNEI come from the germline V gene. Between the trimmed V and J ends, which lost 2 bases and 3 bases, there was a span of 17 bases.

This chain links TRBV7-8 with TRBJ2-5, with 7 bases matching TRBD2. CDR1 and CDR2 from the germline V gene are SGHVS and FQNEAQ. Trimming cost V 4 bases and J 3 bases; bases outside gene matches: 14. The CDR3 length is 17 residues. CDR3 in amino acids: CASSSPRRLAPKETQYF. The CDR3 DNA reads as TGTGCCAGCAGCTCACCGCGGCGACTAGCCCCGAAAGAGACCCAGTACTTC.

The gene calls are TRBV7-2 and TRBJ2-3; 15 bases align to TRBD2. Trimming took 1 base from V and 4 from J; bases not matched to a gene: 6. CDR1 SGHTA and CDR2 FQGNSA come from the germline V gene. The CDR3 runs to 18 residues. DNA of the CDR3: TGTGCCAGCAGCTTAGAGGGACTAGCGGGGGGCTGGTCAGATACGCAGTATTTT. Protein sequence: CASSLEGLAGGWSDTQYF.